This T cell receptor beta chain was sequenced in a study of metastatic and nonmetastatic thyroid tumors. Per the authors' pipeline: CDR3 was compared across clinicopathological groups, and the resulting differences were used to build a distant-metastasis classifier for papillary thyroid cancer. TCRdb used MiXCR to call clones anew from the PCR reads. TCRdb's processing, not the authors' own work, is the source of the V and J calls. The table records about 15,000 clones, roughly 25% of them present only once. This clone was counted between two and nine times. Its target is not known. No patient had received any treatment before thyroid surgery. The germline V gene has CDR1 DFQATT and CDR2 SNEGSKA (reference sequence). The CDR3 sequence is 16 residues long. Between the trimmed V and J ends, which lost 5 bases and 7 bases, there was a span of 26 bases. The study's findings and limits: As reported, TCR beta diversity in blood and tumor was significantly higher in malignant thyroid tumors than in benign nodules.

This sequence joins TRBV20-1 and TRBJ2-5; the D gene is possibly TRBD2 (6 bases). Sequenced input: adjacent normal tissue. The clonotype was recovered from a female donor with papillary thyroid cancer or a benign thyroid nodule (not recorded which). Some clones in this sample may be carry-over from other donors' samples. The CDR3 DNA is TGCAGTGCTCCCTCTACCCAGGGAGGTCTAGCTGTGACCCAGTACTTC. Its protein product is CSAPSTQGGLAVTQYF.